This T cell receptor beta chain stems from a study of technical replicates of blood from a handful of donors. The CDR3 consists of 13 residues. V was trimmed by 7 bases and J by 5 bases, leaving 12 bases between them. Germline loops: CDR1 MNHEY, CDR2 SVGAGI. Clones were sequenced by immunoSEQ multiplex PCR, and TCRdb holds only the in-frame ones, with some missing. In the table there are more than 80,000 clones, approximately 94% of which are singletons. This chain links TRBV6-5 with TRBJ1-5; perhaps TRBD1 as D (6 bases). Material for sequencing was T cells isolated from PBMCs. The receptor was derived from a human donor in good health. The CDR3, as DNA: TGTGCCAGCACCACAGGGCCTTATCAGCCCCAGCATTTT. It yields the protein CASTTGPYQPQHF.